This T cell receptor beta chain originates from a study of shared clonotypes between healthy human individuals. Sequencing used immunoSEQ multiplex PCR; TCRdb keeps in-frame clones, though not all of them. The repertoire holds 1.5 million to 1.9 million clones, with 95% to 99% as singletons. CDR3 size: 11 residues. This clone was observed once. The chain joins TRBV12-1 to TRBJ2-1; TRBD2 was called by the table and not checked on the DNA. TRBV12-1 is listed as a pseudogene. Material: naive CD4+ T cells sorted from blood. Subset meaning: CD45RA+ positively selected. The clonotype was recovered from a man aged 25 to 40 in good health. The chain's CDR3 is CASSFTGEQFF. Written as DNA, the CDR3 is TGTGCCAGCAGCTTTACTGGTGAGCAGTTCTTC.